This record covers a single TCR beta chain. This entry belongs to a study of blood T cell repertoires in COVID-19. Some clones are missing from TCRdb's copy, which holds only in-frame ones; the method was immunoSEQ multiplex PCR. Of 200,000 to 250,000 clones listed, around 90% are singletons. The receptor's source is a man aged 25-40 years who had been exposed to COVID-19. Input material: PBMCs or T cells enriched from blood (not recorded which).

The CDR3 loop reads CASSPGVDTQYF. CDR3 nucleotides: TGTGCCAGCAGCCCGGGGGTGGATACGCAGTATTTT. The chain uses TRBV3-1 (or the pseudogene TRBV3-2) and TRBJ2-3; D might be TRBD2 (6 bases). Germline CDR1 is LGHDT and CDR2 is YNNKEL (reference sequence). The CDR3 has 12 amino acids. Trimming left V 4 bases short and J 6 bases short, with 8 bases between.